The T cell receptor (beta chain) under discussion was sequenced for a study of CD8+ T cells in alopecia areata. Study findings and constraints: Normal skin contains resident alphabeta T cells, and these are also sequenced in scalp samples.

Of note for this clone: Antigen specificity is unknown.

As the sequencing template, cDNA was produced by extracting RNA and reverse transcribing it. The table came from immunoSEQ multiplex PCR; TCRdb's copy has only in-frame clones and leaves some out. In the table there are about 120,000 clones, about 46% of which are singletons. The length of the CDR3 is 12 residues. The V and J ends lost 7 bases and 4 bases respectively, with 9 bases between them. Germline V gene data show CDR1 as SNHLY and CDR2 as FYNNEI. Collection of lesional scalp punch biopsies and peripheral blood was performed in alopecia areata patients. The TCR was taken from a human donor with alopecia areata. The J gene is TRBJ2-3, the V gene TRBV2; the D gene is possibly TRBD1 (5 bases). The specimen sequenced was NKG2D-low CD8+ T cells sorted from blood. The CDR3 DNA sequence: TGTGCCAGCAATAGGGGTTCAGATACGCAGTATTTT. Amino acid sequence: CASNRGSDTQYF.